One and the same sample provided the 27 T cell receptor beta chains below, sequenced in a study of cytomegalovirus exposure and HLA in healthy donors. 60 Vbeta and 13 Jbeta primers were used in PCR. Generated by immunoSEQ multiplex PCR, the TCRdb table keeps only in-frame clones and is missing some. The sample includes nearly 200,000 clones, roughly 80% of them seen just once. The sequencing input was PBMCs. These receptors were obtained from a woman aged 30 to 39 in good health and CMV-seropositive.

The chain employs TRBV7-2 and TRBJ1-2; D is possibly TRBD1 (6 bases). The CDR3 runs to 14 residues. V was shortened by 2 bases and J by 5 bases, with 12 bases between the two germline ends. Germline CDR1 and CDR2: SGHTA and FQGNSA. CDR3 coding DNA: TGTGCCAGCAGCTTAAACAGGGCTGCATATGGCTACACCTTC. Encoded protein: CASSLNRAAYGYTF. The variable domain in full, with the rest retrieved from reference TRBV7-2 and TRBJ1-2, is GAGVSQSPSNKVTEKGKDVELRCDPISGHTALYWYRQSLGQGLEFLIYFQGNSAPDKSGLPSDRFSAERTGGSVSTLTIQRTQQEDSAVYLCASSLNRAAYGYTFGSGTRLTVV.

This chain uses TRBV6-5 with TRBJ1-1, with D possibly TRBD1 on 6 matching bases. The CDR3 contains 15 residues. V was pared by 0 bases and J by 5 bases, with 13 bases between. Germline CDR1 and CDR2: MNHEY and SVGAGI. The CDR3 DNA sequence: TGTGCCAGCAGTTACTCTCCAGGGGCAGGGACTGAAGCTTTCTTT. The encoded protein is CASSYSPGAGTEAFF.

This clone was seen only a few times. This chain connects TRBV4-2 to TRBJ1-2; D may be TRBD1 (5 bases). With 6 bases removed from V and 6 bases from J, the gap between germline ends came to 20 bases. Germline loops: CDR1 LGHNA, CDR2 YNFKEQ. The CDR3 sequence is 15 residues long. The CDR3 DNA is TGTGCCAGCAGTCCCCTTTCAGCAGGGTCCAATGGCTACACCTTC. Its translation: CASSPLSAGSNGYTF.

The CDR3 spells CASSYLQGSSTDTQYF. CDR3 sequence (DNA): TGCGCCAGCAGCTATTTACAGGGGTCGAGCACAGATACGCAGTATTTT. This rearrangement joins TRBV5-1 to TRBJ2-3; 7 bases are a match to TRBD1. Trimming removed 3 bases from V and 0 bases from J; junction bases left unmatched: 7. CDR1 is SGHRS, CDR2 YFSETQ, per germline. The CDR3 extends over 16 amino acids.

This clone was seen more than once but under ten times. V usage is TRBV5-1 and J usage is TRBJ1-1; 7 bases are a match to TRBD1. V was pared by 0 bases and J by 4 bases, with 9 bases of the junction left unmatched. Germline CDR1 is SGHRS and CDR2 is YFSETQ. The CDR3 contains 16 residues. CDR3 nucleotides: TGCGCCAGCAGCTTGGCCCTGACAGGGAAGGTCACTGAAGCTTTCTTT. This encodes CASSLALTGKVTEAFF.

The rearrangement uses TRBV19 and TRBJ2-7; D is undetermined. CDR3 length equals 13 residues. Germline CDR1 LNHDA, CDR2 SQIVND (reference sequence). The V gene lost 3 bases and the J gene lost 3 bases, with 9 bases spanning the gap. The CDR3 sequence: CASSIERNYEQYF. The CDR3 DNA reads TGTGCCAGTAGTATTGAGCGTAACTACGAGCAGTACTTC. The full variable domain, completed using reference TRBV19 and TRBJ2-7, is DGGITQSPKYLFRKEGQNVTLSCEQNLNHDAMYWYRQDPGQGLRLIYYSQIVNDFQKGDIAEGYSVSREKKESFPLTVTSAQKNPTAFYLCASSIERNYEQYFGPGTRLTVT.

This chain uses TRBV5-1 with TRBJ1-2; 7 bases match TRBD1. The CDR3 consists of 15 residues. The germline V gene encodes CDR1 SGHRS and CDR2 YFSETQ. After removal of 0 bases from V and 4 bases from J, the junction contained 6 bases not matched to a gene. The CDR3 DNA reads as TGCGCCAGCAGCTTGGCCGGGACAGAAGCCTATGGCTACACCTTC. Protein: CASSLAGTEAYGYTF.

J is TRBJ2-2 and V is TRBV19; tentative D call: TRBD1 (6 bases). V shed 4 bases and J shed 5 bases, with 17 bases lying between them. This CDR3 has 16 residues. Germline-derived CDR1 and CDR2 are LNHDA and SQIVND (reference sequence). The CDR3 region is CASSKTLGQKTGELFF. The CDR3, as DNA: TGTGCCAGTAGTAAAACACTCGGACAGAAGACCGGGGAGCTGTTTTTT.

This sequence joins TRBV9 and TRBJ1-2; D is unclear. The V gene lost 4 bases and the J gene lost 4 bases, with 17 bases spanning the gap. The CDR3 contains 15 residues. Germline loops: CDR1 SGDLS, CDR2 YYNGEE. The CDR3 sequence: CASSIGGISGYGYTF. The DNA of the CDR3 is TGTGCCAGCAGCATCGGTGGGATTAGCGGCTATGGCTACACCTTC.

This chain uses TRBV7-8 with TRBJ2-2; perhaps TRBD2 as D (5 bases). Germline lookup yields CDR1 SGHVS and CDR2 FQNEAQ. This CDR3 contains 14 residues. V was shortened by 9 bases and J by 2 bases, with 13 bases between the two germline ends. The CDR3 nucleotides are TGTGCCAGACGGACCTCGGGAAACACCGGGGAGCTGTTTTTT. The encoded protein is CARRTSGNTGELFF.

This chain links TRBV15 with TRBJ1-4; unclear D gene. The CDR3 spans 15 residues. Trimming cost V 4 bases and J 0 bases, with 9 bases left between them. The V gene's germline CDR1 is LNHNV and CDR2 YYDKDF (reference sequence). Written as DNA, the CDR3 is TGTGCCACCAGCAACGGTTTTGCAACTAATGAAAAACTGTTTTTT. It specifies CATSNGFATNEKLFF.

The V and J genes are TRBV6-1 and TRBJ2-5; 7 bases are a match to TRBD1. Trimming removed 4 bases from V and 4 bases from J; junction bases left unmatched: 6. CDR3 length: 14 amino acids. Per germline, CDR1 MNHNS and CDR2 SASEGT. The DNA for the CDR3 is TGTGCCAGCAGTGGACCAACAGGGGTAGAGACCCAGTACTTC. Its translation is CASSGPTGVETQYF.

This chain links TRBV6-5 with TRBJ1-5, with TRBD1 matching 10 bases. Germline CDR1 and CDR2: MNHEY and SVGAGI. V trimming: 6 bases; J trimming: 7 bases; junction bases outside the gene matches: 3. This CDR3 is built from 13 residues. The CDR3 nucleotides read TGTGCCAGCAGAGTGACAGGGGGCCAGCCCCAGCATTTT. It specifies CASRVTGGQPQHF.

This clone appeared once. The gene calls are TRBV28 and TRBJ1-1; D is undetermined. Germline V lookup: CDR1 MDHEN, CDR2 SYDVKM. The ends were cut back, 7 bases at V and 2 bases at J, with 8 bases in the middle. CDR3 length: 12 amino acids. CDR3: CASKILNTEAFF. For the CDR3, the DNA is TGTGCCAGCAAAATTCTAAACACTGAAGCTTTCTTT.

This clone has a single count. This rearrangement joins TRBV7-9 to TRBJ2-5, with D possibly matching TRBD2 (5 bases). The CDR3 totals 14 residues. Trimming stripped 0 bases from V and 5 bases from J, with 10 bases between. Germline V CDR1 and CDR2: SEHNR, FQNEAQ (reference sequence). The CDR3 nucleotides are TGTGCCAGCAGCTTAGCGAATCGGAGGGAGACCCAGTACTTC. Its protein is CASSLANRRETQYF. The full variable domain, completed using reference TRBV7-9 and TRBJ2-5, is DTGVSQNPRHKITKRGQNVTFRCDPISEHNRLYWYRQTLGQGPEFLTYFQNEAQLEKSRLLSDRFSAERPKGSFSTLEIQRTEQGDSAMYLCASSLANRRETQYFGPGTRLLVL.

The chain's CDR3 is CSVRGQGYEQYF. The CDR3 DNA follows: TGCAGCGTGAGGGGACAGGGCTACGAGCAGTACTTC. The chain combines TRBV29-1 with TRBJ2-7; 9 bases fit TRBD1. V shed 6 bases, J shed 3 bases, and the junction held 3 bases outside the gene matches. The CDR3 spans 12 residues. The germline CDR1 and CDR2 sequences are SQVTM and ANQGSEA.

The V gene is TRBV5-1, the J gene TRBJ1-4; D is uncertain. The CDR3 length is 14 residues. The V end lost 1 base, the J end lost 0 bases, and 4 bases lay between the germline ends. Germline CDR1 reads SGHRS; CDR2 reads YFSETQ. CDR3 nucleotides: TGCGCCAGCAGCTTGACTGCAACTAATGAAAAACTGTTTTTT. This codes for CASSLTATNEKLFF.

The V and J genes are TRBV19 and TRBJ2-2; TRBD1 agrees at 9 bases. This CDR3 has 16 amino acids. Germline CDR1 reads LNHDA; CDR2 reads SQIVND (reference sequence). J lost 7 bases, V lost 3 bases, and 9 bases had no gene match. The CDR3 is CASSIGYTGGHGELFF. DNA for the CDR3: TGTGCCAGTAGTATCGGATACACAGGGGGCCACGGGGAGCTGTTTTTT.

This chain joins TRBV19 and TRBJ2-2; 8 bases line up with TRBD1. Germline-derived CDR1 and CDR2 are LNHDA and SQIVND (reference sequence). With 1 base clipped from V and 6 bases from J, the junction kept 4 bases outside the gene matches. The CDR3 length is 15 residues. The CDR3 DNA reads TGTGCCAGTAGTATAGTTCAGGGGGCCCCCGGGGAGCTGTTTTTT. Its translation is CASSIVQGAPGELFF. Full variable domain (outside the CDR3, taken from reference TRBV19 and TRBJ2-2): DGGITQSPKYLFRKEGQNVTLSCEQNLNHDAMYWYRQDPGQGLRLIYYSQIVNDFQKGDIAEGYSVSREKKESFPLTVTSAQKNPTAFYLCASSIVQGAPGELFFGEGSRLTVL.

This clone came up once. J is TRBJ1-5 and V is TRBV19; D remains unclear. This CDR3 spans 15 amino acids. Trimming took 4 bases from V and 0 from J, leaving 10 bases between them. Germline V gene sequence: CDR1 LNHDA, CDR2 SQIVND (reference sequence). For the CDR3, the DNA is TGTGCCAGTAGTAGGAACAGTTATAGCAATCAGCCCCAGCATTTT. It yields the protein CASSRNSYSNQPQHF.

This clone was seen only a few times. This sequence joins TRBV27 and TRBJ2-2, with TRBD2 matching over 8 bases. Germline loops: CDR1 MNHEY, CDR2 SMNVEV (reference sequence). V gave up 5 bases and J gave up 3 bases; unmatched junction bases: 11. The CDR3 contains 17 residues. The CDR3 protein is CASSPWSGSGDTGELFF. The CDR3 nucleotides are TGTGCCAGCAGTCCGTGGAGCGGGAGCGGCGACACCGGGGAGCTGTTTTTT.

The chain carries TRBV6-1 and TRBJ1-5; tentative D call: TRBD1 (5 bases). Germline-derived CDR1 and CDR2 are MNHNS and SASEGT. V was trimmed by 6 bases and J by 3 bases, leaving 15 bases between them. CDR3 length: 15 amino acids. In nucleotides, the CDR3 is TGTGCCAGCAGCCTAAGTCGGACACCCAATCAGCCCCAGCATTTT. Translation gives CASSLSRTPNQPQHF.

The V and J genes are TRBV28 and TRBJ1-5; 7 positions match TRBD1. J lost 2 bases, V lost 7 bases, and 5 bases had no gene match. The CDR3 runs 14 residues. Germline CDR1 and CDR2: MDHEN and SYDVKM. CDR3 coding DNA: TGTGCCAGCACGAGACAGGGCGGCAATCAGCCCCAGCATTTT. Translation: CASTRQGGNQPQHF.

The chain employs TRBV5-1 and TRBJ1-1, with 7 bases that match TRBD1. Losses at the gene ends were 4 bases for V and 6 bases for J; bases not matched to a gene: 9. The CDR3 has 14 amino acids. Germline V gene sequence: CDR1 SGHRS, CDR2 YFSETQ. The CDR3 sequence is CASSRNQGDPEAFF. CDR3 DNA: TGCGCCAGCAGCCGTAATCAGGGGGATCCTGAAGCTTTCTTT.

This clone was counted a single time. The identical CDR3 is also encoded by other nucleotide sequences in the sample. The chain combines TRBV29-1 with TRBJ1-1; 9 bases match TRBD1. The germline V gene encodes CDR1 SQVTM and CDR2 ANQGSEA. V trimming: 4 bases; J trimming: 1 base; junction bases outside the gene matches: 1. There are 13 residues in the CDR3. The CDR3 bases are TGCAGCGTTGTGACAGGGGGGAACACTGAAGCTTTCTTT. Translated, it gives CSVVTGGNTEAFF.

V gene TRBV7-9 combines with J gene TRBJ2-4; 7 bases are a match to TRBD2. The V segment lost 4 bases and the J segment 7 bases; nucleotides outside the gene matches: 7. The CDR3 spans 14 residues. Germline CDR1 and CDR2: SEHNR and FQNEAQ (reference sequence). CDR3 sequence: CASSSMGGLNIQYF. The CDR3 DNA reads TGTGCCAGCAGCTCTATGGGGGGGTTGAACATTCAGTACTTC.

The V call is TRBV19, the J call TRBJ1-4; D is uncertain. From germline, CDR1 is LNHDA and CDR2 SQIVND (reference sequence). This CDR3 is 14 amino acids long. V lost 7 bases to trimming and J lost 5 bases, with 14 bases between them. The CDR3 sequence: CASTSGQVNEKLFF. DNA for the CDR3: TGTGCCAGTACGTCTGGGCAAGTAAATGAAAAACTGTTTTTT.